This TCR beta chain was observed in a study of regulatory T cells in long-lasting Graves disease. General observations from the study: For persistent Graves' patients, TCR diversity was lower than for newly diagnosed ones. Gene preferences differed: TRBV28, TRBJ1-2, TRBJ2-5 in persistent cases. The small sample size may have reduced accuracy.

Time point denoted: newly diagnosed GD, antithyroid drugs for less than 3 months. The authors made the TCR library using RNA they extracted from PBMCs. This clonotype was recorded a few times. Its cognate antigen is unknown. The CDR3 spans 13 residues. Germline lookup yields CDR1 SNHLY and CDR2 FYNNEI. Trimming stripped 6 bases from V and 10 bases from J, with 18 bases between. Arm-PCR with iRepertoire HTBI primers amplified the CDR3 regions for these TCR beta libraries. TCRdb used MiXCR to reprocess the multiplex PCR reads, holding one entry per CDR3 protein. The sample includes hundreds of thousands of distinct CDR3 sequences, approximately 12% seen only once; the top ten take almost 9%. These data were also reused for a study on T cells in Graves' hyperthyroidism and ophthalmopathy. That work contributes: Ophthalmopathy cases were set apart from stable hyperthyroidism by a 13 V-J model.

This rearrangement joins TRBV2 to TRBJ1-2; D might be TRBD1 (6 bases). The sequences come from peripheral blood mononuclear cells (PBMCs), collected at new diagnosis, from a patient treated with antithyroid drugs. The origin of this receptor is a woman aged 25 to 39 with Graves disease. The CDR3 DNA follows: TGTGCCAGCAGCGAGGACAGTGGGAATGACTACACCTTC. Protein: CASSEDSGNDYTF.